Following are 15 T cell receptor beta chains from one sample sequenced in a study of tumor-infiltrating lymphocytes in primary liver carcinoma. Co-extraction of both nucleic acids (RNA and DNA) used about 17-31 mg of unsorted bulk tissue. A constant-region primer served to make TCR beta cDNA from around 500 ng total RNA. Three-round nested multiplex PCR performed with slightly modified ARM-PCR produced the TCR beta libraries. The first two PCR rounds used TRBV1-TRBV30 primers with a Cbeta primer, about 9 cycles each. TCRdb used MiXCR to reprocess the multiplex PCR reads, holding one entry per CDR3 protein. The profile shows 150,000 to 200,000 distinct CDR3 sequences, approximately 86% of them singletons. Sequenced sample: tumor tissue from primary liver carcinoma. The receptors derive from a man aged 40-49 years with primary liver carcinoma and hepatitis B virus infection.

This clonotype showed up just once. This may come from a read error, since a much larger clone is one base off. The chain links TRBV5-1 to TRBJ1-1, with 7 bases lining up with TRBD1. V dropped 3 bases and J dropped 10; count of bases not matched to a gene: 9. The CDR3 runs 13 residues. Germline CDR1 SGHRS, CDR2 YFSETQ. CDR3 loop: CASSYGQASLAFF. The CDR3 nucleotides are TGCGCCAGCAGCTACGGACAGGCCTCGTTAGCTTTCTTT.

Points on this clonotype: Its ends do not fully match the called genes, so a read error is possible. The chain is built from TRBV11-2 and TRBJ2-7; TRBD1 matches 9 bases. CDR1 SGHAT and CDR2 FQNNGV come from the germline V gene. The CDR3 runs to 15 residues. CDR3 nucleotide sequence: TGTGCCGGCAACTTACGATGGACAGGGGAAAACGAGCAGTACTTT. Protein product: CAGNLRWTGENEQYF.

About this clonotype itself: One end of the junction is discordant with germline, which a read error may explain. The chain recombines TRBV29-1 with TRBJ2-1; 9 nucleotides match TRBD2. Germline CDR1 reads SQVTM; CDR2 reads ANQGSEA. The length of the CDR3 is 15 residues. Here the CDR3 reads CNVDSRREGYSEQFF. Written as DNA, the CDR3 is TGCAACGTTGATTCTCGGCGGGAGGGCTACAGTGAGCAGTTCTTC.

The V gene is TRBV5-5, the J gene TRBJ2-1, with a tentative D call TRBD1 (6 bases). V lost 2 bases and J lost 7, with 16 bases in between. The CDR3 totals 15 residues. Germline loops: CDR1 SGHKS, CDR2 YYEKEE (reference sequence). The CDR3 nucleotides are TGTGCCAGCAGCTTTAACGGGGACAAGACAAATGAGCAGTTCTTC. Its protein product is CASSFNGDKTNEQFF.

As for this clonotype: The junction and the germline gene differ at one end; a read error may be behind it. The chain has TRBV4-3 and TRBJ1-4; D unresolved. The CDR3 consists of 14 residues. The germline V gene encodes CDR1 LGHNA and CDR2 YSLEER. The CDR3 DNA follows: TGCGCCAGCAGTCAAGAAATCGGGAAAGAAAAACTGTTTTTT. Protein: CASSQEIGKEKLFF.

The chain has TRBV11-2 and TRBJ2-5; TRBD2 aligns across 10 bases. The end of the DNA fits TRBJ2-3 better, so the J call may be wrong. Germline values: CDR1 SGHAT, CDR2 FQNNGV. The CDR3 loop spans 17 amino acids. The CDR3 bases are TGTGCCAGCAGCTTAGGGCTGTCTAGCGGGAGTGATGAGACCCAGTATTTT. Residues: CASSLGLSSGSDETQYF.

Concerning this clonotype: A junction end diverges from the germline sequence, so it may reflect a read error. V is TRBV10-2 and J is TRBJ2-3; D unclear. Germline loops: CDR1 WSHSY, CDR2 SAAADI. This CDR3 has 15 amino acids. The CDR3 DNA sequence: TGCGCCAGCAGTGAGTCAAAAGCTGGAGTGGATACGCTGTATTTT. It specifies CASSESKAGVDTLYF.

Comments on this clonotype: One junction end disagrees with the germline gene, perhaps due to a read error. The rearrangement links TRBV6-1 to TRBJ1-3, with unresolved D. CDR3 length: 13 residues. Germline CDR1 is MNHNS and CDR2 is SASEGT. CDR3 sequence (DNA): TGTGCCAGCAGACAGTCCGGTGGAAACACCATAAATTTT. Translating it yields CASRQSGGNTINF.

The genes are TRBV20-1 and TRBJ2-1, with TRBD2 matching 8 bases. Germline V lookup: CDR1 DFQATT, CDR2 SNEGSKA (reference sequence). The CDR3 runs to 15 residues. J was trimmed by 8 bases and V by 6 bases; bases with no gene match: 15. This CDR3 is CSATNAGGVGDEQFF. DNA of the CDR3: TGCAGTGCGACAAACGCGGGAGGCGTCGGGGATGAGCAGTTCTTC.

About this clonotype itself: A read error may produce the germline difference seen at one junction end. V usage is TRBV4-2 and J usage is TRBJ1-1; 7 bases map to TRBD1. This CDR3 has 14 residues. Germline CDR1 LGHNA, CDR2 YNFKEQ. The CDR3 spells CASSTNQGGAEVFF. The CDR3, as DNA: TGTGCCAGCAGCACAAACCAGGGGGGCGCTGAAGTTTTCTTT.

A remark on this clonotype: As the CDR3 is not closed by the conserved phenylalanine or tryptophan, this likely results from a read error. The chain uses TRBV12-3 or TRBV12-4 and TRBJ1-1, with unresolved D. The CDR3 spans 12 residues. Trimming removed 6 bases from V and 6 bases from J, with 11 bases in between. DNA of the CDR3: TGTGCCAGCAGGTATGTAACGGCTGAAGCTTTCTGT. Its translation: CASRYVTAEAFC.

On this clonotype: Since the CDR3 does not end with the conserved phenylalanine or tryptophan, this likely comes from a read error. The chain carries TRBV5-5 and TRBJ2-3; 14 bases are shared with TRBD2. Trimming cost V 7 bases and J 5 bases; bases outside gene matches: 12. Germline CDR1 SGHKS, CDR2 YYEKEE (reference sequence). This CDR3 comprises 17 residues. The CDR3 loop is CASYTTGTSGSGDTQYY. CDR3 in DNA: TGTGCCAGCTACACGACCGGGACTAGCGGGAGTGGAGATACGCAGTATTAT.

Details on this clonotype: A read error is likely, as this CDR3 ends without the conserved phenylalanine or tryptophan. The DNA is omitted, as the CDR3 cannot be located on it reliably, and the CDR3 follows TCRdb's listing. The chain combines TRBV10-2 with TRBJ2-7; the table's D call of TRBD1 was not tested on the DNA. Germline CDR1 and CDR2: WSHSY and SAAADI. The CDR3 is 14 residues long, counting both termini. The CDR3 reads CATYTTGGTYEHYI.

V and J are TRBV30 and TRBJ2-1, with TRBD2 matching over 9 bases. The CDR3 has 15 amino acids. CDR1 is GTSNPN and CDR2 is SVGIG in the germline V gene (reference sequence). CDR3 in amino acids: CCWSEGSSGVYEQFF. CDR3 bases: TGTTGCTGGAGTGAAGGGTCTAGCGGGGTATATGAGCAGTTCTTC.

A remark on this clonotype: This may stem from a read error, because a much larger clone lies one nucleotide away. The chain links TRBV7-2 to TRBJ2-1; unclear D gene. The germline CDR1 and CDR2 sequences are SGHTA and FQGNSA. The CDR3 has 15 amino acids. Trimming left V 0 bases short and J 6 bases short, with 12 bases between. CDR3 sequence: CASSLARNARNEQFF. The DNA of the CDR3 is TGTGCCAGCAGCTTAGCAAGGAACGCGCGCAATGAGCAGTTCTTC.